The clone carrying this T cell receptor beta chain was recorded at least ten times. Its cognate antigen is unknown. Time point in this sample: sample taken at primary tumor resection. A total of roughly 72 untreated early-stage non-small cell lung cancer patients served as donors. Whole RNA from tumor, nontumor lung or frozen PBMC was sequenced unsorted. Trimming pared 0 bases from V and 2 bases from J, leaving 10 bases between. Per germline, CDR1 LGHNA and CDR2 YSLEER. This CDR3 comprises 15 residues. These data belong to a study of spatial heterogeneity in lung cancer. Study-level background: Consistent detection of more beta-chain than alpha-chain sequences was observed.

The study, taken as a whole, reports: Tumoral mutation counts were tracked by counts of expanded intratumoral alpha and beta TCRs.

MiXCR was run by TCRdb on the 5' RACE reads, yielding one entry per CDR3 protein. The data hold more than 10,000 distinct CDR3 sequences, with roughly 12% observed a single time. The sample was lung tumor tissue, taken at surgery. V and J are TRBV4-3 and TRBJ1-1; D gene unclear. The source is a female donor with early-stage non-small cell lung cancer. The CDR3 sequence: CASSQDRWGNTEAFF. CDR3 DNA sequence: TGCGCCAGCAGCCAAGATCGTTGGGGTAACACTGAAGCTTTCTTT.